Sequencing of this TCR beta chain was carried out in a study of CD8 T cells in ankylosing spondylitis. Findings and limits, study-wide: A motif of eight or nine highly homologous TCR beta variants was seen as apparently characteristic of ankylosing spondylitis blood. Clones tied to disease were said to be significantly enriched in matched ankylosing spondylitis synovial fluid.

Each CDR3 protein gets one entry after TCRdb re-called the 5' RACE reads with MiXCR. Here the sample spans around 490,000 distinct CDR3 sequences, 5.3% being singletons. This clonotype was picked up many times. Its specificity is not known. There are 14 residues in the CDR3. V was cut by 6 bases and J by 5 bases, with 19 bases left in between. Germline V gene data show CDR1 as DFQATT and CDR2 as SNEGSKA (reference sequence). The receptor's source is a male donor with ankylosing spondylitis. The specimen was blood, either unsorted or a sorted T cell fraction (not recorded which). The chain carries TRBV20-1 and TRBJ2-5; a possible D gene is TRBD1 (5 bases). The CDR3 DNA reads as TGCAGTGCGGAGAAGGACACCCTTGGGGAGACCCAGTACTTC. Encoded protein: CSAEKDTLGETQYF.